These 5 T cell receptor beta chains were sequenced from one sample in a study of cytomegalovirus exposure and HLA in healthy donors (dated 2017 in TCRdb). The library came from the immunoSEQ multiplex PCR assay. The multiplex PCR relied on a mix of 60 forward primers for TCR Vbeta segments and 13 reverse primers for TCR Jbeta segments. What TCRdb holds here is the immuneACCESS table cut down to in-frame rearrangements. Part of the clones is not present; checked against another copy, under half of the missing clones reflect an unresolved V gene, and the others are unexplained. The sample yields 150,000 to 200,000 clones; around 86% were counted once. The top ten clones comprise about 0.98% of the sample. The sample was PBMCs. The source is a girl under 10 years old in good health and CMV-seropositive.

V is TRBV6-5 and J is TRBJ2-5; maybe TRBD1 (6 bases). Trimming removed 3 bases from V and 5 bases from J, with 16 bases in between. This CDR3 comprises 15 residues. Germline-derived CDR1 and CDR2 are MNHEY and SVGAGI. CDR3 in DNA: TGTGCCAGCAGTTATCCGGCAGGGGTGAGGGAGACCCAGTACTTC. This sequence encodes CASSYPAGVRETQYF.

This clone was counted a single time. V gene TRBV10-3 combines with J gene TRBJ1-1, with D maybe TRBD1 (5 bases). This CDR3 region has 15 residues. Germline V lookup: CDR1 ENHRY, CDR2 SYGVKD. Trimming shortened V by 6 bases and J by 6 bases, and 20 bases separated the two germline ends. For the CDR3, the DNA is TGTGCCATCAGGAGGACGCTTGTCAGGGAACCTGAAGCTTTCTTT. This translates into CAIRRTLVREPEAFF.

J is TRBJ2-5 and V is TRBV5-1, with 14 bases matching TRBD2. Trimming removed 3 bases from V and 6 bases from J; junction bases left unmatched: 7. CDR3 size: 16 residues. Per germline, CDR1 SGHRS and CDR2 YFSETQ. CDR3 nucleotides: TGCGCCAGCAGCTCTGGGACTAGCGGGAGAGGGAAGACCCAGTACTTC. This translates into CASSSGTSGRGKTQYF.

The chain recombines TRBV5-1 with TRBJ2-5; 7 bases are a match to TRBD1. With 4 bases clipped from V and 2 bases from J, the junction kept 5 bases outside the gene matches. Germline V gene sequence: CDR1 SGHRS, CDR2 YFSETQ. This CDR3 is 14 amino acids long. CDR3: CASSLGQRQETQYF. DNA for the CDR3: TGCGCCAGCAGCCTGGGACAGAGACAAGAGACCCAGTACTTC.

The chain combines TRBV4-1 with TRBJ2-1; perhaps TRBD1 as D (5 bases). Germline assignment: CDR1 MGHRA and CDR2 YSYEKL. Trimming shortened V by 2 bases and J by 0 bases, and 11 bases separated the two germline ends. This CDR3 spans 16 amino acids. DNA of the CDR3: TGCGCCAGCAGCCAAAGGCGTCAGGGCTCCTACAATGAGCAGTTCTTC. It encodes CASSQRRQGSYNEQFF.